The clone carrying this TCR beta chain was detected only a few times. Its antigen is currently unknown. Germline V gene lookup returns CDR1 SGHRS and CDR2 YFSETQ. This CDR3 is 13 amino acids long. J lost 7 bases, V lost 4 bases, and 6 bases had no gene match. The sample originates from a study of cytomegalovirus exposure and HLA in healthy donors. Study in general: Earlier sequencing of approximately 180 million T cells yielded roughly 120 million unique TCR beta sequences. Overall study results and limits: An apparent linkage of common viral pathogens to several of the most significant clusters emerged in a later analysis. CMV serostatus was the only immune exposure information that was available. Fewer N-insertions than the roughly 600-donor mean were reportedly shown by an Asian-associated ancestry cluster in a later analysis.

It was with 60 Vbeta and 13 Jbeta primers that the PCR ran. This table comes from immunoSEQ multiplex PCR, and its TCRdb copy is limited to in-frame clones, with some not included. The sample comprises about 93,000 clones, 78% of which are singletons, and approximately 3.3% rests with the top ten. This TCR was recovered from a woman between 40 and 55 years old in good health and CMV-seronegative. Sequencing was carried out using PBMCs. The V and J genes are TRBV5-1 and TRBJ2-7, with 9 bases matching TRBD1. The CDR3 reads CASSSTGGKEQYF. CDR3 nucleotides: TGCGCCAGCAGCAGTACAGGGGGCAAGGAGCAGTACTTC. Full variable domain (outside the CDR3, taken from reference TRBV5-1 and TRBJ2-7): KAGVTQTPRYLIKTRGQQVTLSCSPISGHRSVSWYQQTPGQGLQFLFEYFSETQRNKGNFPGRFSGRQFSNSRSEMNVSTLELGDSALYLCASSSTGGKEQYFGPGTRLTVT.